A single sample gave rise to the 14 T cell receptor beta chains below, sequenced in a study of sequential checkpoint blockade in melanoma. TCRdb keeps only in-frame clones here, not all; method: immunoSEQ multiplex PCR. The sample has under 5,500 clones, 25% to 40% seen once. This sample's treatment: randomized to nivolumab then ipilimumab (arm A) or the reverse (arm B). Material: tumor tissue (inferred from file names), obtained from a patient given nivolumab and ipilimumab in sequence. The receptors originated from a human donor with melanoma.

The CDR3 coding sequence is TGTGCCAGCTCGGAAACACTCACCTACGAGCAGTACTTC. Translating gives CASSETLTYEQYF. This chain uses TRBV18 with TRBJ2-7; D gene ambiguous. Per germline, CDR1 KGHSH and CDR2 LQKENI. This CDR3 is 13 amino acids long. V was shortened by 6 bases and J by 2 bases, with 11 bases between the two germline ends.

The chain combines TRBV2 with TRBJ1-1; D unclear. The CDR3 spans 13 residues. The V and J ends lost 4 bases and 4 bases respectively, with 10 bases between them. Per germline, CDR1 SNHLY and CDR2 FYNNEI. The DNA of the CDR3 is TGTGCCAGCAGTGTGGATACGGGCACTGAAGCTTTCTTT. Amino acid sequence: CASSVDTGTEAFF.

This chain links TRBV9 with TRBJ2-7; D is uncertain. Germline-derived CDR1 and CDR2 are SGDLS and YYNGEE. The V end was cut by 5 bases, the J end by 0 bases, with 15 bases between. CDR3 size: 15 residues. The CDR3 sequence is CASSPWGGYSYEQYF. CDR3 nucleotides: TGTGCCAGCAGTCCCTGGGGTGGCTACTCCTACGAGCAGTACTTC.

The chain employs TRBV29-1 and TRBJ1-2; D is unresolved. This CDR3 has 13 amino acids. The V end was cut by 0 bases, the J end by 4 bases, with 9 bases between. Germline V CDR1 and CDR2: SQVTM, ANQGSEA. The CDR3 is CSVEEAHRYGYTF. In DNA, the CDR3 is TGCAGCGTTGAAGAGGCCCACCGCTATGGCTACACCTTC.

The chain employs TRBV28 and TRBJ2-7; tentatively, D is TRBD1 (6 bases). The V gene lost 4 bases and the J gene lost 3 bases, with 16 bases spanning the gap. The CDR3 is 15 residues long. Germline values: CDR1 MDHEN, CDR2 SYDVKM. The CDR3 sequence: CASSYGTNAIYEQYF. CDR3 bases: TGTGCCAGCAGTTACGGGACAAATGCTATCTACGAGCAGTACTTC.

The chain links TRBV28 to TRBJ1-2; TRBD1 agrees at 9 bases. The trim removed 6 bases at V and 8 bases at J, leaving 10 bases unmatched. The CDR3 consists of 14 residues. Germline CDR1 reads MDHEN; CDR2 reads SYDVKM. In DNA, the CDR3 is TGTGCCAGCAGCCGCGGCCGGACAGGGGACGGCTACACCTTC. Its protein product is CASSRGRTGDGYTF.

This rearrangement joins TRBV11-3 to TRBJ2-7; 9 positions agree with TRBD2. This CDR3 spans 16 amino acids. CDR1 is SGHNT and CDR2 is YENEEA in the germline V gene. Trimming took 5 bases from V and 3 from J; bases not matched to a gene: 11. CDR3 sequence reads: CASSQALDSGSYEQYF. CDR3 coding DNA: TGTGCCAGCAGCCAAGCCCTGGATAGCGGGAGCTACGAGCAGTACTTC.

The V call is TRBV19, the J call TRBJ2-1; 15 bases align to TRBD2. Germline CDR1 reads LNHDA; CDR2 reads SQIVND (reference sequence). The CDR3 has 23 amino acids. The ends lost 9 bases at V and 5 bases at J; junction bases unmatched: 29. DNA of the CDR3: TGTGCCAGGAAAACCAATAGCGGAGGGGGTTGGGGGACTAGCGGGAGGTGCAACAATGAGCAGTTCTTC. Translated, it gives CARKTNSGGGWGTSGRCNNEQFF.

This clone was detected a few times. The genes are TRBV7-5 and TRBJ2-1; the table gives TRBD2 as D, unverified against the DNA. TRBV7-5 is assigned pseudogene status. The CDR3 has 15 residues. The CDR3 reads CASSFSGRALNEQFF. The CDR3 DNA is TGTGCCAGCAGCTTCAGCGGGAGGGCCCTCAATGAGCAGTTCTTC.

This rearrangement joins TRBV15 to TRBJ2-5, with TRBD2 matching 12 bases. This CDR3 comprises 16 residues. With 2 bases clipped from V and 1 base from J, the junction kept 2 bases outside the gene matches. Germline CDR1 LNHNV, CDR2 YYDKDF (reference sequence). The CDR3 nucleotides read TGTGCCACCAGCAGAACGACTAGCGGGGGCCAAGAGACCCAGTACTTC. Translating gives CATSRTTSGGQETQYF.

This clone qualifies as large. V usage is TRBV19 and J usage is TRBJ2-1; 12 positions match TRBD2. This CDR3 has 17 amino acids. V lost 3 bases, J lost 2 bases, and 5 bases stayed unmatched. CDR1 is LNHDA and CDR2 is SQIVND in the germline V gene (reference sequence). The DNA of the CDR3 is TGTGCCAGTAGTATCCAGACTAGCGGGAGAACCTACAATGAGCAGTTCTTC. The encoded protein is CASSIQTSGRTYNEQFF.

This clone was seen a handful of times. The rearrangement links TRBV29-1 to TRBJ2-1; TRBD2 matches at 10 bases. Germline lookup yields CDR1 SQVTM and CDR2 ANQGSEA. The CDR3 extends over 14 amino acids. J lost 7 bases, V lost 7 bases, and 10 bases had no gene match. CDR3: CSESLAGVWNEQFF. The CDR3 DNA reads TGCAGCGAGTCGCTAGCGGGGGTATGGAATGAGCAGTTCTTC.

The chain joins TRBV6-8 to TRBJ1-1; D is perhaps TRBD1 (6 bases). V was shortened by 4 bases and J by 5 bases, with 20 bases between the two germline ends. CDR1 and CDR2 (germline): MNHGY, SAAAGT. The CDR3 loop spans 16 amino acids. The CDR3 sequence is CASSWGFLQGVTEAFF. The CDR3 region has the DNA TGTGCCAGCAGTTGGGGATTCCTACAGGGAGTTACTGAAGCTTTCTTT.

The chain employs TRBV18 and TRBJ1-1, with D unresolved. There are 14 residues in the CDR3. Germline V CDR1 and CDR2: KGHSH, LQKENI. V lost 5 bases and J lost 0, with 10 bases in between. The chain's CDR3 is CASSGGGVNTEAFF. In nucleotides, the CDR3 is TGTGCCAGCTCAGGCGGTGGAGTGAACACTGAAGCTTTCTTT.